These T cell receptor beta chains were read from a single sample in a study of blood T cell repertoires in COVID-19. Data came from immunoSEQ multiplex PCR; TCRdb stores just in-frame clones and leaves some out. The sample has approximately 120,000 clones; 84% are singletons. Source material: peripheral blood. The origin of the receptors is a woman at least 80 years old with active or convalescent COVID-19. Both conserved end residues are part of each CDR3. D genes are given only for firm matches. For some rows the clone size is stated as once, few or many, or as a class when expanded; others skip it.

V gene	D gene	J gene	clone size	CDR3 DNA	CDR3 protein
TRBV28	.	TRBJ1-2	.	TGTGCCAGCAGCCTTGACAGTTTCGGCTACACCTTC	CASSLDSFGYTF
TRBV7-2	.	TRBJ2-5	.	TGTGCCAGCAGCTGGTGGGCGTCCCAAGAGACCCAGTACTTC	CASSWWASQETQYF
TRBV2	.	TRBJ2-1	.	TGTGCCAGCAGTTGGCTAGCTGGGCAGTTCTTC	CASSWLAGQFF
TRBV28	TRBD1	TRBJ1-2	.	TGTGCCAGCAGTATCTCCGGGACAGGGCTGGGTGGCTACACCTTC	CASSISGTGLGGYTF
TRBV27	.	TRBJ2-1	.	TGTGCCAGCAGTTTTCTGCCCGGAGGTGAGCAGTTCTTC	CASSFLPGGEQFF
TRBV4-1	TRBD1	TRBJ2-1	.	TGCGCCAGCAGCCAACCCAGACAGGGGGCGCGGGACAATGAGCAGTTCTTC	CASSQPRQGARDNEQFF
TRBV6-5	TRBD2	TRBJ2-7	.	TGTGCCAGCAAGCCGGGACTAGCAGCCTACGAGCAGTACTTC	CASKPGLAAYEQYF
TRBV10-1	.	TRBJ1-3	.	TGCGCCAGCAGCCCAACGATATTAGCTTCTGGAAACACCATATATTTT	CASSPTILASGNTIYF
TRBV11-2	.	TRBJ2-1	.	TGTGCCAGCAGCTTAGGGTCTAATTCCTACAATGAGCAGTTCTTC	CASSLGSNSYNEQFF
TRBV27	TRBD2	TRBJ2-3	.	TGTGCCAGCCGCGAGGGGACTAGCGTGCGTACAGATACGCAGTATTTT	CASREGTSVRTDTQYF
TRBV28	TRBD1	TRBJ2-7	.	TGTGCCAGCAGTACCGGGACAGGGGGTAACGAGCAGTACTTC	CASSTGTGGNEQYF
TRBV2	TRBD1	TRBJ2-2	once	TGTGCCAGCAGCGAACTGGGGACAGGGGGCGCCGCCGGGGAGCTGTTTTTT	CASSELGTGGAAGELFF
TRBV6-1	TRBD1	TRBJ2-6	.	TGTGCCAGCAGTGAAACTGGGACAGGGGGTGCCAACGTCCTGACTTTC	CASSETGTGGANVLTF
TRBV3-1/TRBV3-2	TRBD2	TRBJ2-5	.	TGTGCCAGCAGCCAACCACTAGCGGGAGAGGAGACCCAGTACTTC	CASSQPLAGEETQYF
TRBV28	.	TRBJ1-5	.	TGTGCCAGCAGTTACGACAGCCAGCCCCAGCATTTT	CASSYDSQPQHF
TRBV18	TRBD1	TRBJ1-4	.	TGTGCCAGCTCAACGACGACAGGGGGTAATGAAAAACTGTTTTTT	CASSTTTGGNEKLFF
TRBV11-1	.	TRBJ2-5	.	TGTGCCAGCGCAGTCACAGAGACCCAGTACTTC	CASAVTETQYF
TRBV5-1	TRBD1	TRBJ2-7	.	TGCGCCAGCAGCGTCACAGGGGAGAACTACGAGCAGTACTTC	CASSVTGENYEQYF
TRBV28	TRBD1	TRBJ1-4	.	TGTGCCAGCAGTTTCCGACAGGGGAATGAAAAACTGTTTTTT	CASSFRQGNEKLFF
TRBV3-1/TRBV3-2	TRBD2	TRBJ2-1	.	TGTGCCAGCAGCCACACTAGCGGGAGGACTAATGAGCAGTTCTTC	CASSHTSGRTNEQFF
TRBV7-9	TRBD1	TRBJ1-1	.	TGTGCCAGCAGCTCGGGACAGGGGGTTCCGTCTTTCTTT	CASSSGQGVPSFF
TRBV18	TRBD1	TRBJ1-5	few	TGTGCCAGCTCTATCGGACAGGGACGGCAGCCCCAGCATTTT	CASSIGQGRQPQHF
TRBV6-5	.	TRBJ2-3	.	TGTGCCAGCACTAGACTAGGGGCCACTGATACGCAGTATTTT	CASTRLGATDTQYF
TRBV18	.	TRBJ2-7	.	TGTGCCAGCTCACCACCTAACGGAGGGCGGTCCTACGAGCAGTACTTC	CASSPPNGGRSYEQYF
TRBV9	.	TRBJ1-5	.	TGTGCCAGCAGCGGAGATTTACGTCAGCCCCAGCATTTT	CASSGDLRQPQHF
TRBV7-9	TRBD1	TRBJ1-2	.	TGTGCCAGCAGCTTAGGGGACAGGGGCCATACCTTC	CASSLGDRGHTF
TRBV11-3	TRBD2	TRBJ2-1	.	TGTGCCAGCAGCGCGACTAGCGGGGTCTACAATGAGCAGTTCTTC	CASSATSGVYNEQFF
TRBV6-5	TRBD1	TRBJ1-2	.	TGTGCCACCCCGGGACAGAAACTCTATGGCTACACCTTC	CATPGQKLYGYTF
TRBV9	.	TRBJ1-1	.	TGTGCCAGCAGCGTAAGGACAGCCCTACCTTTGAACACTGAAGCTTTCTTT	CASSVRTALPLNTEAFF
TRBV7-2	.	TRBJ1-1	.	TGTGCCAGCAGGCCAGGGGACACCTGGAGACGAGCTTTCTTT	CASRPGDTWRRAFF
TRBV15	.	TRBJ2-3	.	TGTGCCACCAGCAGAGATCGCTCGGGAGTGAACACAGATACGCAGTATTTT	CATSRDRSGVNTDTQYF
TRBV27	TRBD1	TRBJ1-1	.	TGTGCCAGCAGTTTAGGTCCTGGACAGGGCACTGAAGCTTTCTTT	CASSLGPGQGTEAFF
TRBV19	TRBD1	TRBJ2-7	once	TGTGCCAGTAGCTCCTTACCAGGACAGGGGAGGTACGAGCAGTACTTC	CASSSLPGQGRYEQYF
TRBV27	TRBD1	TRBJ2-7	.	TGTGCCAGCAGTACCCACAGGGGGCGCAACTACGAGCAGTACTTC	CASSTHRGRNYEQYF
TRBV7-9	.	TRBJ2-5	.	TGTGCCAGCAGCTTCAGGATAGAGACCCAGTACTTC	CASSFRIETQYF
TRBV5-1	TRBD1	TRBJ2-1	.	TGCGCCAGCAGCTTTTCTGGACAGGGACACAATGAGCAGTTCTTC	CASSFSGQGHNEQFF
TRBV5-1	TRBD2	TRBJ2-7	.	TGCGCCAGCAGCTCTAACGCGGGAGGCCCCTACGAGCAGTACTTC	CASSSNAGGPYEQYF
TRBV7-9	TRBD2	TRBJ2-1	.	TGTGCCAGCAGCCCTGTTTGGACTAGGTCACTGTACAATGAGCAGTTCTTC	CASSPVWTRSLYNEQFF
TRBV6-5	TRBD1	TRBJ1-1	.	TGTGCCAGCAGTATTCAGGGGGCGGACACTGAAGCTTTCTTT	CASSIQGADTEAFF
TRBV11-3	.	TRBJ1-5	.	TGTGCCAGCAGCTTAGGGAGGAATCAGCCCCAGCATTTT	CASSLGRNQPQHF
TRBV4-1	TRBD1	TRBJ1-6	.	TGCGCCAGCAGCCTACAGGGGGCCTATAATTCACCCCTCCACTTT	CASSLQGAYNSPLHF
TRBV18	TRBD1	TRBJ2-1	few	TGTGCCAGCTCCGCCGAAGGGACAGGGAATGAGCAGTTCTTC	CASSAEGTGNEQFF
TRBV6-5	.	TRBJ1-1	.	TGTGCCAGCAGTTACTCGCCCCATGGGAGGAGGGATGAAGCTTTCTTT	CASSYSPHGRRDEAFF
TRBV19	TRBD1	TRBJ2-2	.	TGTGCCACAGGACAGGGGGTCACCGGGGAGCTGTTTTTT	CATGQGVTGELFF
TRBV9	.	TRBJ1-3	.	TGTGCCAGCAGCGTAGACGCAGGGTACTCTGGAAACACCATATATTTT	CASSVDAGYSGNTIYF
TRBV28	.	TRBJ1-1	.	TGTGCCAGCAGTTTAAGGCCAGGTGAAGCTTTCTTT	CASSLRPGEAFF
TRBV5-8	.	TRBJ2-5	.	TGTGCCAGCAGCTTGGCCCGGGAGACCCAGTACTTC	CASSLARETQYF
TRBV5-5	.	TRBJ2-1	.	TGTGCCAGCAGCTTGCGGGTCTCGAGTTACAATGAGCAGTTCTTC	CASSLRVSSYNEQFF
TRBV7-3	.	TRBJ2-1	.	TGTGCCAGCAGCCTCGACAGGCCGCCCTACAATGAGCAGTTCTTC	CASSLDRPPYNEQFF
TRBV7-9	TRBD1	TRBJ2-5	.	TGTGCCAGCGGAAGGGACAGCTGGCACCAAGAGACCCAGTACTTC	CASGRDSWHQETQYF
TRBV19	.	TRBJ1-5	.	TGTGCCAGTAGTTCGGGGGGGGTCAATCAGCCCCAGCATTTT	CASSSGGVNQPQHF
TRBV5-1	TRBD2	TRBJ2-2	.	TGCGCCAGCAGCTTGCCTAGCGGGAGTTCCGGGGAGCTGTTTTTT	CASSLPSGSSGELFF
TRBV6-5	TRBD1	TRBJ1-2	.	TGTGCCAGCAGTACAGGGGATTATGGCTACACCTTC	CASSTGDYGYTF
TRBV30	TRBD1	TRBJ1-6	.	TGTGCCTGGAGACGGGGGACAGTATCTTCAGATAATTCACCCCTCCACTTT	CAWRRGTVSSDNSPLHF
TRBV5-6	TRBD2	TRBJ2-7	.	TGTGCCAGCAGCGCGACGACTAGCGGGAGTCCTTACGAGCAGTACTTC	CASSATTSGSPYEQYF
TRBV3-1/TRBV3-2	.	TRBJ2-7	.	TGTGCCAGCAGCCGTCTTGGGGCAGGCCGTACCTACGAGCAGTACTTC	CASSRLGAGRTYEQYF
TRBV3-1/TRBV3-2	TRBD2	TRBJ2-2	.	TGTGCCAGCAGCCAACCCAGCGGGAGTCGAACCGGGGAGCTGTTTTTT	CASSQPSGSRTGELFF
TRBV5-1	TRBD1	TRBJ2-5	once	TGCGCCAGCAGATATCAGGGGGACCAAGAGACCCAGTACTTC	CASRYQGDQETQYF
TRBV27	TRBD1	TRBJ2-5	once	TGTGCCAGCAGTCACCAGGGGGCTCAAGAGACCCAGTACTTC	CASSHQGAQETQYF
TRBV18	.	TRBJ2-7	.	TGTGCCAGCTCACCATCGGGACACCCGGTTACAGAGCAGTACTTC	CASSPSGHPVTEQYF